The 14 T cell receptor beta chains given below trace back to one sample, sequenced in a study of read filtering for tumor transcriptome and immune sequencing. Molecular barcoded adaptors covering alpha/delta and beta/gamma chains were used on 400 ng RNA. MiXCR was run by TCRdb on the reads, yielding one entry per CDR3 protein. This sample has tens of thousands of distinct CDR3 sequences, with 12% to 15% found just once. The sample was a population of CD138-negative cells sorted from bone marrow. The receptors shown here come from a donor over 35 with multiple myeloma.

This clonotype has only one observation. A single base separates this from a much larger clone, so it may be a read error. No conserved phenylalanine or tryptophan ends this CDR3, so it is likely a read error. The chain links TRBV2 to TRBJ2-2; 8 positions match TRBD1. V gave up 6 bases and J gave up 6 bases; unmatched junction bases: 6. Germline V gene data show CDR1 as SNHLY and CDR2 as FYNNEI. This CDR3 is 14 amino acids long. The CDR3 reads CASSIRGQAGELFY. CDR3 nucleotide sequence: TGTGCCAGCAGCATCAGGGGGCAAGCCGGGGAGCTGTTTTAT.

This clonotype was seen many times. The chain recombines TRBV28 with TRBJ2-7; possibly TRBD2 for D (5 bases). The V end was cut by 2 bases, the J end by 5 bases, with 16 bases between. CDR1 and CDR2 (germline): MDHEN, SYDVKM. There are 15 residues in the CDR3. The DNA of the CDR3 is TGTGCCAGCAGTTTAGGCCTAGGAGGAAGCCACGAGCAGTACTTC. The encoded protein is CASSLGLGGSHEQYF.

This clonotype was counted at least ten times. V usage is TRBV28 and J usage is TRBJ2-4; 10 nucleotides line up with TRBD2. Germline assignment: CDR1 MDHEN and CDR2 SYDVKM. The trim removed 3 bases at V and 1 base at J, leaving 12 bases unmatched. The CDR3 sequence is 19 residues long. As DNA, the CDR3 is TGTGCCAGCAGTTTCGGGAAGAAAAGCGGGAGGGCCGCCAAAAACATTCAGTACTTC. It encodes CASSFGKKSGRAAKNIQYF. Combining the CDR3 with reference TRBV28 and TRBJ2-4 gives the whole variable domain DVKVTQSSRYLVKRTGEKVFLECVQDMDHENMFWYRQDPGLGLRLIYFSYDVKMKEKGDIPEGYSVSREKKERFSLILESASTNQTSMYLCASSFGKKSGRAAKNIQYFGAGTRLSVL.

This rearrangement joins TRBV20-1 to TRBJ1-1, with unresolved D. Germline-derived CDR1 and CDR2 are DFQATT and SNEGSKA (reference sequence). V lost 3 bases, J lost 1 base, and 12 bases lay in between. The CDR3 length is 14 residues. In DNA form, the CDR3 reads TGCAGTGCTAGGAAACCTGACGGGAACACTGAAGCTTTCTTT. Its protein product is CSARKPDGNTEAFF.

This clonotype occurred a few times. A much larger clone sits a single nucleotide away, making a read error possible. The chain carries TRBV7-9 and TRBJ2-3, with 7 positions matching TRBD2. Germline CDR1 reads SEHNR; CDR2 reads FQNEAQ (reference sequence). The CDR3 has 13 residues. CDR3 protein: CASSLPPGTTQCF. Written as DNA, the CDR3 is TGTGCCAGCAGCTTGCCCCCCGGGACTACGCAGTGTTTT.

This clonotype has ten or more counts. The V and J genes are TRBV4-3 and TRBJ2-1; D is possibly TRBD1 or TRBD2 (5 bases each). There are 15 residues in the CDR3. Germline V gene lookup returns CDR1 LGHNA and CDR2 YSLEER. The germline V and J ends were trimmed by 4 bases and 0 bases, with 10 bases remaining between them. The CDR3 DNA reads as TGCGCCAGCAGCCGGGACGGAAGCTCCTACAATGAGCAGTTCTTC. Translating gives CASSRDGSSYNEQFF.

This clonotype is labeled medium-sized. The chain combines TRBV7-2 with TRBJ1-2; possible D gene TRBD1, 5 bases. V lost 3 bases and J 2 bases, leaving 10 bases between the germline ends. This CDR3 is 14 amino acids long. Per the germline V gene, CDR1 is SGHTA and CDR2 is FQGNSA. The CDR3 DNA is TGTGCCAGCAGCTTCCGACAGTTCAACTATGGCTACACCTTC. Protein: CASSFRQFNYGYTF.

This clonotype was counted many times. The genes are TRBV7-2 and TRBJ2-5, with D perhaps TRBD1 or TRBD2 (5 bases each). V was cut by 5 bases and J by 3 bases, with 19 bases left in between. CDR3 size: 16 residues. Germline loops: CDR1 SGHTA, CDR2 FQGNSA. CDR3 sequence (DNA): TGTGCCAGCAGCGCTCAGCCGGGGACGGGGAAAGAGACCCAGTACTTC. Translated: CASSAQPGTGKETQYF. Using reference TRBV7-2 and TRBJ2-5 for the parts outside the CDR3, the full variable domain is GAGVSQSPSNKVTEKGKDVELRCDPISGHTALYWYRQSLGQGLEFLIYFQGNSAPDKSGLPSDRFSAERTGGSVSTLTIQRTQQEDSAVYLCASSAQPGTGKETQYFGPGTRLLVL.

The table lists this clonotype with many counts. The V call is TRBV28, the J call TRBJ1-3; the D gene is possibly TRBD1 (6 bases). Germline CDR1 and CDR2: MDHEN and SYDVKM. V lost 5 bases and J lost 0, with 8 bases in between. The CDR3 covers 14 residues. The CDR3 spells CASSTQGSGNTIYF. The CDR3 DNA sequence: TGTGCCAGCAGTACACAGGGCTCTGGAAACACCATATATTTT.

The chain carries TRBV19 and TRBJ1-4; D remains unclear. CDR1 LNHDA and CDR2 SQIVND come from the germline V gene (reference sequence). The V and J ends lost 4 bases and 5 bases respectively, with 11 bases between them. The CDR3 is made up of 14 amino acids. Written as DNA, the CDR3 is TGTGCCAGTAGTACCGGACGCGGAAATGAAAAACTGTTTTTT. Translating it yields CASSTGRGNEKLFF.

This clonotype was counted only a few times. The rearrangement uses TRBV15 and TRBJ2-7; a weak D match, TRBD1 (7 bases). The V end lost 1 base, the J end lost 2 bases, and 12 bases lay between the germline ends. This CDR3 region has 15 residues. The germline gives CDR1 LNHNV, CDR2 YYDKDF (reference sequence). CDR3 DNA: TGTGCCACCAGCAGAGCCAGGGGGGCAACCTACGAGCAGTACTTC. Protein product: CATSRARGATYEQYF. Combining the CDR3 with reference TRBV15 and TRBJ2-7 gives the whole variable domain DAMVIQNPRYQVTQFGKPVTLSCSQTLNHNVMYWYQQKSSQAPKLLFHYYDKDFNNEADTPDNFQSRRPNTSFCFLDIRSPGLGDTAMYLCATSRARGATYEQYFGPGTRLTVT.

This clonotype showed up many times. The rearrangement uses TRBV12-3 or TRBV12-4 and TRBJ2-2; a possible D gene is TRBD1 (5 bases). The CDR3 extends over 14 amino acids. Trimming removed 7 bases from V and 1 base from J, with 10 bases in between. CDR3 sequence: CASTLGENTGELFF. The CDR3 bases are TGTGCCAGCACCCTAGGGGAGAACACCGGGGAGCTGTTTTTT.

In nucleotides, the CDR3 is TGCGCCAGCAGCTTGGTGGGGGGGCGGACTGAAGCTTTCTTT. The encoded protein is CASSLVGGRTEAFF. The chain combines TRBV5-1 with TRBJ1-1, with D perhaps matching TRBD1 (6 bases). In germline, CDR1 is SGHRS, CDR2 YFSETQ. This CDR3 spans 14 amino acids. Trimming removed 0 bases at V and 5 bases at J, with 11 bases between.

V usage is TRBV6-5 and J usage is TRBJ2-7, with TRBD1 as a possible D gene (6 bases). CDR3 size: 13 residues. Trimming removed 6 bases from V and 2 bases from J, with 11 bases in between. Germline V gene sequence: CDR1 MNHEY, CDR2 SVGAGI. DNA for the CDR3: TGTGCCAGCAGAGGGACATCCGCCTACGAGCAGTACTTC. Translation gives CASRGTSAYEQYF.